This section outlines one T cell receptor beta chain sequence together with its context. The CDR3 runs to 21 residues. The trim removed 5 bases at V and 4 bases at J, leaving 24 bases unmatched. The germline CDR1 and CDR2 sequences are LGHNT and FRNRAP. This sample was included in a study of blood T cell repertoires in COVID-19. Authors' methods: Reference gene primer amplification in the assay estimated nucleated cell counts. Profiled with immunoSEQ multiplex PCR; TCRdb holds only in-frame clones, not every one. V and J calls and clone size follow that table, whereas D and trimming were derived from the DNA. The table lists 150,000 to 200,000 clones, 70% to 90% of them singletons.

This clonotype was sampled from a human donor in a cohort sampled during active COVID-19. Sequencing used peripheral blood. This chain links TRBV12-5 with TRBJ2-3; 10 nucleotides line up with TRBD2. The CDR3 nucleotides read TGTGCTAGTGGTCCCGGGTCCAGGGGGAGGTCTAGCGGGAGATTCGCAGATACGCAGTATTTT. Amino acids: CASGPGSRGRSSGRFADTQYF.